The TCR beta chain described here comes from a study of cytomegalovirus exposure and HLA in healthy donors (dated by TCRdb to the late 2010s). The study in broad terms: An earlier analysis of approximately 590 of the donors reported 250 to 300 Gb of sequence data and about 100 million unique TCR beta sequences from about 200 million T cells. An early release that covered about 600 HLA-typed donors contained about 290 gigabases of sequencing data and 75 million to 100 million unique TCR sequences. Of the roughly 400 genotyped donors, about 80% fell in the genetic ancestry cluster associated with self-reported Caucasian donors. The aim of the study was to test whether cataloging public T cell receptors could identify signatures of past pathogen exposure. The study profiled the T cell repertoires of 550 to 700 subjects by immunosequencing and related them to cytomegalovirus serostatus. Along with the 666-subject first cohort, a separate validation cohort of over 90 different subjects was used. To predict cytomegalovirus infection status, the study combined high-throughput TCR immunosequencing, statistical association of individual TCRs with disease status, and machine learning. In a later analysis, previously published TCR beta repertoires from roughly 710 donors were re-analyzed and high-resolution HLA genotyping was added so that TCR occurrence patterns could be studied. The later analysis used no new phenotypic data to find candidate immune exposures, relying instead on TCR beta sequences and their occurrence across donors. An earlier analysis of around 540 of the donors applied high-throughput TCR beta sequencing to assess whether each TCR beta V gene segment acted as functional or pseudogenic. Alongside the repertoire data, information on donor age, sex, ethnicity and CMV serostatus was compiled. Genome-wide SNP genotypes for about three fifths of the roughly 700 donors were used in a later genetic analysis, which treated that subset as a discovery cohort. All discovery cohort repertoires had been generated using a single sequencing platform. HLA typing included class I and class II loci at four-digit resolution. Typing coverage varied by locus: about 620-640 donors for A, B, C, DRB1 and DQB1; approximately 520 for DQA1; approximately 610 for DPA1; some 470 for DPB1. Five DR-DQ haplotypes were handled as single units for association and clustering because linkage in the cohort was strong. On average, around 240,000 unique TCR beta nucleotide sequences were sequenced per donor among some 420 genotyped donors of the cohort, with 15% to 20% of those sequences being non-productive. Broad study findings and their caveats: Correlated functional status among segregating V segments might be attributable to linkage disequilibrium, but an unknown experimental factor could not be ruled out. Some IMGT-functional V segments, including TRBV6-2 and TRBV6-3, could not be distinguished by the 87-base-pair reads and were therefore excluded. In this cohort, only TCR beta chains were sequenced, and detectable features were limited by the absence of alpha or paired-chain data. According to the authors, the approach could potentially be generalized to other disease states and immunological phenotypes. When HLA alleles, especially DR and DQ, strongly co-occurred, attributing TCR associations to individual alleles was difficult. A later analysis found that most CMV-associated TCR beta chains appeared HLA-restricted, with HLA associations seemingly driven largely by CMV exposure. Specific HLA alleles were associated with over 15,000 TCR beta sequences at a false discovery rate of 0.05 in a later analysis. Across donors, most TCR sequences were observed very rarely, whereas some public TCRs were present in many individuals. A total of 150 or so TCR beta chains were listed by the study as associated with cytomegalovirus. An association between a missense DCLRE1C variant and V-gene and J-gene trimming of TCR beta chains was found in a later genetic analysis and replicated in an independent cohort. In a later genetic analysis, fewer N-insertions in productive TCRs were reported among donors in an Asian-associated ancestry cluster than the roughly 640-donor mean. Because counts were too low, about 18 rarely observed V segments, including chromosome 9 orphons, were excluded from the earlier analysis of under 650 of the donors. A further reported finding was that TCR beta sequences accurately predicted the HLA-A and HLA-B alleles for most subjects in the first cohort. Broadly in line with IMGT annotations, most TCR beta V segments showed up in productive rearrangements about 87% or about 30% of the time in an earlier analysis of some 590 of the donors. Because HLA typing was unavailable for some donors at each locus, only the typed subset was used in association tests. According to a later analysis, TCR association rates differed among HLA loci, with DRB1 alleles showing the most associated TCRs and HLA-C alleles showing the fewest. In a later analysis, HLA-associated TCR beta chains were found to be more clonally expanded and to have lower generation probabilities than equally common non-associated chains. The presence/absence analyses assumed that sequencing depth was roughly uniform across donors, and that assumption may not be true. The only immune exposure information available for the cohort was CMV serostatus. A cluster of highly shared sequence variants was judged likely to represent a technical artifact of the sequencing pipeline. In a later analysis, several top co-occurrence clusters were reported to appear linked to parvovirus B19, influenza, CMV and Epstein-Barr virus. A few of the identified cytomegalovirus-associated TCR beta chains were confirmed in vitro to be specific for cytomegalovirus antigens. Cytomegalovirus status was reported to be diagnosed by the classifier with high specificity and sensitivity in both the original and validation cohorts.

This clone has only one observation. Its antigen has not been determined. Base qualities are missing; no much larger clone stands one base away. Library method: the immunoSEQ multiplex PCR assay. For the multiplex PCR, a mixture combining 60 forward primers for TCR Vbeta segments and 13 reverse primers for TCR Jbeta segments was used. A multiplex PCR assay on genomic DNA amplified the CDR3 region of rearranged TCR beta genes. The amplified TCR beta libraries were sequenced on the Illumina HiSeq System as 87-base-pair reads. As for the authors' bioinformatics: Across the roughly 700 repertoires, a later analysis counted some 81 million unique TCR beta chains, approximately 10 million of which were shared by at least two donors. Raw reads were error-corrected and collapsed into unique sequences with a nearest-neighbor algorithm that merged closely related sequences to remove PCR and sequencing errors. CDR3 sequences were aligned to IMGT reference sequences to assign V, D and J gene segments. For a sequence to be retained, a match of at least six nucleotides to both a V gene segment and a J gene segment was required. Rearrangements were classified as productive when the CDR3 lacked stop codons and remained in frame with V and J, and all other rearrangements were classified as non-productive. Following IMGT convention, CDR3 was defined as the stretch from the second conserved V-encoded cysteine up to the conserved J-encoded phenylalanine. The earlier analysis of 500 to 600 of the donors excluded sequences that lacked an unambiguous match to a single V gene segment. In an earlier analysis of more than 500 of the donors, a V segment was called functional when productive rearrangements were above 56.7%, and segregating when the standard deviation between donors exceeded 5%. To diagnose cytomegalovirus status from the catalog of TCR beta chain sequences, a statistical classification framework was built. In a later analysis, V and J genes were assigned by comparing TCR nucleotide sequences against IMGT/GENE-DB human TR gene sequences. A later analysis assigned CDR3 sequences and most-parsimonious VDJ recombination scenarios with the TCRdist pipeline. In a later analysis, every TCR beta chain was defined by the combination of its CDR3 amino acid sequence and its V-gene family, and reads without a unique V-gene family were dropped. To address suspected cross-contamination and a sequencing artifact, a later analysis removed 450 to 700 highly shared, low-generation-probability nucleotide sequences. A later analysis calculated a clonal expansion index for each public chain from normalized within-repertoire ranks of inferred template counts. In a later analysis, generation probabilities were computed using a VDJ recombination model fitted to out-of-frame rearrangements, and the results were checked against IGoR. In a later analysis, TCR-TCR, TCR-HLA and TCR-CMV co-occurrence was scored with hypergeometric tests, and a repertoire-size bias correction was applied to TCR pairs. False discovery rates were estimated in a later analysis by permuting HLA or CMV assignments 20 times. In a later analysis, co-occurring TCRs were grouped using DBSCAN, with TCRdist sequence similarity added in when clustering inside HLA-allele-positive subsets. Repertoires with fewer than 30,000 or more than 120,000 public chains, plus five repertoires with anomalous nucleotide sharing, were excluded from co-occurrence clustering. TCRdb took over this immuneACCESS table, retaining in-frame rearrangements with V and J assigned. Such tables are incomplete; in checked studies, under half of the missing clones stem from an unresolved V gene, and the remainder is unexplained. Clonal size and the V and J genes are those of that table, whereas D and trimming came from the DNA. The sample profile shows tens of thousands of clones; 60% to 80% of them were found once. The ten top clones hold around 10% of the sample.

The cohort consisted of hundreds of healthy bone marrow donors. At the time of sampling, every cohort member was nominally healthy, though immune exposures that went unrecorded were likely present. The donor was CMV seropositive and belonged to the group of more than 250 seropositive cohort members. Every donor gave a peripheral blood sample, and the peripheral blood mononuclear cells from that sample were used for TCR beta sequencing. The Qiagen DNeasy Blood Extraction Kit was used to extract genomic DNA from the blood cell samples. The germline V gene supplies CDR1 MGHRA and CDR2 YSYEKL. The CDR3 runs 15 residues from the cysteine to the phenylalanine. The DNA shown is the 45-base CDR3, in frame from base 1. V lost 0 bases and J lost 3 bases; the stretch between them is 9 bases long.

This receptor was identified in a woman in her thirties or forties in good health and CMV-seropositive. The source material was PBMCs. The chain couples TRBV4-1 to TRBJ1-5; confidence is insufficient to name the D gene. Here is the DNA: TGCGCCAGCAGCCAAGATGGAGGAGCCAATCAGCCCCAGCATTTT. Translated, it gives CASSQDGGANQPQHF.